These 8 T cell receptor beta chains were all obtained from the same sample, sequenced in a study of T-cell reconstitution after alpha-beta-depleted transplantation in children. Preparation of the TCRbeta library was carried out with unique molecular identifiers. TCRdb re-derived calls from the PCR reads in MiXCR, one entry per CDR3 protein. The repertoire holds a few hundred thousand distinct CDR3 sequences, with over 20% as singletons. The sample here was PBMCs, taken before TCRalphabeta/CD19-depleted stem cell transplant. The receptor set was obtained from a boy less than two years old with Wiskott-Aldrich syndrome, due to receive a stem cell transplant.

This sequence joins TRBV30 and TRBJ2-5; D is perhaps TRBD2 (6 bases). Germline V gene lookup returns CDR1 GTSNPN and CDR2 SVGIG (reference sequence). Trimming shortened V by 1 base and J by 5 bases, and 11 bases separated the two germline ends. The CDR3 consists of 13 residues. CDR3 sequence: CAWSAGGWETQYF. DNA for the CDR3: TGTGCCTGGAGTGCTGGGGGGTGGGAGACCCAGTACTTC.

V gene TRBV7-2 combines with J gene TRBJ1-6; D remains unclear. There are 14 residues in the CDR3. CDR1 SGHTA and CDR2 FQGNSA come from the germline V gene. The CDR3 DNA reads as TGTGCTACCGGACCGGGCCCCTATAATTCACCCCTCCACTTT. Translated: CATGPGPYNSPLHF.

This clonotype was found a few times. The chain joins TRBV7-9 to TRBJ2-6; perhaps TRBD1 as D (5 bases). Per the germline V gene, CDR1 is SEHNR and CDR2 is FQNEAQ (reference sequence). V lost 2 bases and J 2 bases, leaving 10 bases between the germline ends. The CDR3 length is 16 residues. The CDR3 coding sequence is TGTGCCAGCAGCTTAATCAGGGAAGCTGGGGCCAACGTCCTGACTTTC. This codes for CASSLIREAGANVLTF. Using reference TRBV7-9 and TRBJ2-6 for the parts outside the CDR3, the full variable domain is DTGVSQNPRHKITKRGQNVTFRCDPISEHNRLYWYRQTLGQGPEFLTYFQNEAQLEKSRLLSDRFSAERPKGSFSTLEIQRTEQGDSAMYLCASSLIREAGANVLTFGAGSRLTVL.

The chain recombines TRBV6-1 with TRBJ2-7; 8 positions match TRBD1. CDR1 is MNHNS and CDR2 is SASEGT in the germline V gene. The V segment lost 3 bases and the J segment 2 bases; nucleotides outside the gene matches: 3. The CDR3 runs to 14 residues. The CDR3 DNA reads TGTGCCAGCAGTGAGGGGGACAGGACCTACGAGCAGTACTTC. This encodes CASSEGDRTYEQYF.

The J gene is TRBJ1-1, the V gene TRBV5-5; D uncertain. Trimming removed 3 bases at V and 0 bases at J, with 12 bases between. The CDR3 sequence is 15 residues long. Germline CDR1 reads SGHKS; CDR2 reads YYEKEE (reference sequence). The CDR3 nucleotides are TGTGCCAGCAGCTCATTCCCGGGGATGAACACTGAAGCTTTCTTT. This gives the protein CASSSFPGMNTEAFF.

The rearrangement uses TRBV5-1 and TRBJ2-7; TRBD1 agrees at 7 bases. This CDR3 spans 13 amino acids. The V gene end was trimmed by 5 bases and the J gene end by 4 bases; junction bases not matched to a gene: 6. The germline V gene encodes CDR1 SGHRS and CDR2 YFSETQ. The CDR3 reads CASRPSQGYEQYF. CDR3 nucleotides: TGCGCCAGCAGGCCCTCACAGGGGTACGAGCAGTACTTC.

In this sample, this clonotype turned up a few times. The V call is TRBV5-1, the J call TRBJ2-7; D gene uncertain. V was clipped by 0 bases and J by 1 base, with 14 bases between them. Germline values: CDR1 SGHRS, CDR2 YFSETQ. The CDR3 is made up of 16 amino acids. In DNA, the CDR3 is TGCGCCAGCAGCTTGGAAGTGGCCCCGCCGTCCTACGAGCAGTACTTC. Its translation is CASSLEVAPPSYEQYF.

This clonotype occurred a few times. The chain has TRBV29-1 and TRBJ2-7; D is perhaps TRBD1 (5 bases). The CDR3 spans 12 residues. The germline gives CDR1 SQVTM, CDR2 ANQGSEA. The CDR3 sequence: CTVGDSPYEQYF. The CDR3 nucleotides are TGCACCGTAGGAGACAGCCCTTACGAGCAGTACTTC.